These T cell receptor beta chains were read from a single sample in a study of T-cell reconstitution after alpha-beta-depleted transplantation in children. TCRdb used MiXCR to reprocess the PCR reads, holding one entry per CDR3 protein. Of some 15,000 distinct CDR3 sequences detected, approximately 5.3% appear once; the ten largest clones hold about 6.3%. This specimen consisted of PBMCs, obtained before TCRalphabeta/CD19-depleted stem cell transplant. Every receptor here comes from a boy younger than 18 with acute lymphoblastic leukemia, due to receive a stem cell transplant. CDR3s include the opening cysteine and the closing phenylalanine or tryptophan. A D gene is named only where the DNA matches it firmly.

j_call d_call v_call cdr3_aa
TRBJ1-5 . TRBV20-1 CSARATGRAGNQPQHF
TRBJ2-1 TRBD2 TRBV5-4 CASSKGTSGGAREQFF
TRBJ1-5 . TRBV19 CASSIGRYSNQPQHF
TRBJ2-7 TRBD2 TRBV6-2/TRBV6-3 CASAEPPLAGGTYEQYF
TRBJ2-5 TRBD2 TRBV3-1 CATTKLGGLEGEQETQYF
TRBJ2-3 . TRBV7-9 CASSRGARASTDTQYF
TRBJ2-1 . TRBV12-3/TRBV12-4 CASSLNSGEQFF
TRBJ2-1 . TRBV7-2 CASSPRGLGNEQFF
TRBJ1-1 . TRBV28 CASTMTEKYEAFF
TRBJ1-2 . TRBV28 CASSFGSPYGYTF
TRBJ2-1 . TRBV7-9 CASSARWGVGQFF
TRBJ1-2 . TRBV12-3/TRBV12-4 CASTREMNRYGYTF
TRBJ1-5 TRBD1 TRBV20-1 CSARQGATQPQHF
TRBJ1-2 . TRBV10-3 CAFSLSPTLYGYTF
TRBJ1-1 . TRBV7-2 CASSLDSRWTEAFF
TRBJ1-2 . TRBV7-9 CASSLVGPQVSGYTF
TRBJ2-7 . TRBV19 CASSIGQGAHEQYF
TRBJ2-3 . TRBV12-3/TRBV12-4 CASSLDKGEQITDTQYF
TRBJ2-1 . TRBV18 CASSPVGNYNEQFF
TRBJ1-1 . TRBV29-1 CSVKPRVGGRVNTEAFF
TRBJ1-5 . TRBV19 CASSTRGDQPQHF
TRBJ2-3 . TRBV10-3 CAISAGTDTQYF
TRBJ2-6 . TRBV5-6 CASSPGSSGANVLTF